Following are 27 T cell receptor beta chains from one sample sequenced in a study of OX40 agonist ivuxolimab in advanced cancers. Libraries were prepared by immunoSEQ multiplex PCR; TCRdb keeps only in-frame clonotypes and omits some of them. The data hold 40,000 to 55,000 clones, with around 80% observed a single time. Sample: CD4+ or CD8+ T cells sorted from blood, taken in a trial of the OX40 agonist ivuxolimab. The receptors were sampled from an adult with an advanced solid tumor such as melanoma, head and neck, liver or kidney cancer.

This chain uses TRBV28 with TRBJ2-1; TRBD1 or TRBD2 may be the D gene (5 bases each). Per the germline V gene, CDR1 is MDHEN and CDR2 is SYDVKM. Trimming took off 7 bases at V and 10 bases at J, with 23 bases between the two ends. The CDR3 covers 15 residues. The CDR3 coding sequence is TGTGCCAGCACCTACCAGGGCGGGTCCCTGGGGGAGCAGTTCTTC. Its translation: CASTYQGGSLGEQFF.

The J gene is TRBJ2-5, the V gene TRBV28, with 7 bases fitting TRBD1. CDR1 and CDR2 from the germline V gene are MDHEN and SYDVKM. The CDR3 has 16 amino acids. Germline trimming cut 4 bases from V and 5 bases from J; bases unmatched to any gene: 13. The CDR3 bases are TGTGCCAGCAGTTCCCGGACAGGCTCCGCGCGCGAGACCCAGTACTTC. This translates into CASSSRTGSARETQYF. The full variable domain, completed using reference TRBV28 and TRBJ2-5, is DVKVTQSSRYLVKRTGEKVFLECVQDMDHENMFWYRQDPGLGLRLIYFSYDVKMKEKGDIPEGYSVSREKKERFSLILESASTNQTSMYLCASSSRTGSARETQYFGPGTRLLVL.

The chain is built from TRBV2 and TRBJ2-7; 9 positions agree with TRBD1. Trimming removed 7 bases from V and 4 bases from J; junction bases left unmatched: 8. Per the germline V gene, CDR1 is SNHLY and CDR2 is FYNNEI. The CDR3 length is 14 residues. The CDR3 DNA reads TGTGCCAGCACCCGACAGGGGGGGTGGTACGAGCAGTACTTC. Translation: CASTRQGGWYEQYF.

The chain recombines TRBV4-3 with TRBJ1-2; D is unclear. Trimming shortened V by 4 bases and J by 5 bases, and 8 bases separated the two germline ends. Germline-derived CDR1 and CDR2 are LGHNA and YSLEER. The CDR3 length is 12 residues. The CDR3 nucleotides are TGCGCCAGCAGCCTTTTCGGGTATGGCTACACCTTC. Encoded protein: CASSLFGYGYTF.

The table lists this clone with a few counts. J is TRBJ2-7 and V is TRBV7-9, with D maybe TRBD1 (6 bases). Germline V CDR1 and CDR2: SEHNR, FQNEAQ (reference sequence). V was cut by 5 bases and J by 3 bases, with 14 bases left in between. The length of the CDR3 is 14 residues. The CDR3 loop reads CASSKMDSYYEQYF. CDR3 DNA: TGTGCCAGCAGCAAAATGGACAGCTACTACGAGCAGTACTTC.

J is TRBJ1-1 and V is TRBV6-6; 8 bases line up with TRBD1. The CDR3 runs to 16 residues. Germline V gives CDR1 MNHNY, CDR2 SVGAGI (reference sequence). The junction had 9 bases not matched to a gene; V was cut back by 6 bases and J by 0 bases. CDR3 in DNA: TGTGCCAGCAGCAAACAGGGGGACCTGATGAACACTGAAGCTTTCTTT. It encodes CASSKQGDLMNTEAFF.

J is TRBJ2-5 and V is TRBV7-9; the match to TRBD2 covers 10 bases. Germline CDR1 and CDR2: SEHNR and FQNEAQ (reference sequence). This CDR3 spans 16 amino acids. The V and J ends lost 5 bases and 5 bases, in that order; junction bases with no gene match: 11. The chain's CDR3 is CASSVRTSGAVETQYF. The CDR3 DNA follows: TGTGCCAGCAGCGTACGGACTAGCGGAGCGGTGGAGACCCAGTACTTC.

This chain joins TRBV11-2 and TRBJ1-2, with 10 bases aligning to TRBD1. This CDR3 comprises 16 residues. The ends lost 1 base at V and 4 bases at J; junction bases unmatched: 6. Per germline, CDR1 SGHAT and CDR2 FQNNGV. CDR3 loop: CASSLGKGQGIYGYTF. The CDR3 coding sequence is TGTGCCAGCAGCTTAGGGAAGGGACAGGGGATCTATGGCTACACCTTC.

The V gene is TRBV11-3, the J gene TRBJ2-1; 10 nucleotides match TRBD2. The V gene's germline CDR1 is SGHNT and CDR2 YENEEA. V lost 1 base and J lost 6; bases outside the gene matches: 6. This CDR3 is built from 16 residues. The CDR3 DNA reads as TGTGCCAGCAGCTTAGTCGGAAGCGGGAGGGGCAATGAGCAGTTCTTC. The encoded protein is CASSLVGSGRGNEQFF.

In its sample, this clone was seen a few times. This chain connects TRBV20-1 to TRBJ1-1; D uncertain. The CDR3 contains 11 residues. Germline loops: CDR1 DFQATT, CDR2 SNEGSKA (reference sequence). V shed 3 bases and J shed 10 bases, with 12 bases lying between them. The CDR3 loop reads CSASLAAAAFF. CDR3 in DNA: TGCAGTGCTAGCCTGGCAGCGGCAGCTTTCTTT.

This rearrangement joins TRBV7-2 to TRBJ2-3; 11 nucleotides align to TRBD2. CDR3 length: 18 amino acids. V shed 1 base and J 2 bases; nucleotides not matched to a gene: 8. Germline CDR1 and CDR2: SGHTA and FQGNSA. The CDR3 DNA reads as TGTGCCAGCAGCTTAGAAGGGGCTAGCGGGAGGCCCACAGATACGCAGTATTTT. Encoded protein: CASSLEGASGRPTDTQYF.

The chain joins TRBV6-7 to TRBJ2-7, with TRBD1 identical over 11 bases. TRBV6-7 is assigned to the ORF class and has an uncertain function. This CDR3 comprises 14 residues. Losses at the gene ends were 7 bases for V and 7 bases for J; bases not matched to a gene: 9. Here the CDR3 DNA reads TGTGCCAGCATCACCGGGACAGGGGGTTGGGAGCAGTACTTC. Translation: CASITGTGGWEQYF.

In regard to this clone: The junction differs from germline at one of its ends, possibly a read error. The chain couples TRBV6-1 to TRBJ2-7; 12 bases map to TRBD2. Looked up from germline, CDR1 is MNHNS and CDR2 is SASEGT. The CDR3 length is 14 residues. The CDR3 loop is CASRGNLAGGPVCF. DNA of the CDR3: TGTGCCAGCAGGGGAAACCTAGCGGGAGGGCCGGTTTGCTTC.

This clone was counted between two and nine times. This chain connects TRBV1 to TRBJ2-7; TRBD2, the table's D call, lacks a check against the DNA. TRBV1 is a known pseudogene. This CDR3 is 15 amino acids long. The CDR3 reads CTSSQNGSETYEQYF. The CDR3 bases are TGCACCAGCAGTCAGAACGGCAGCGAGACCTACGAGCAGTACTTC.

This clone occurred a few times. This sequence joins TRBV30 and TRBJ1-1; D is undetermined. Germline-derived CDR1 and CDR2 are GTSNPN and SVGIG (reference sequence). The V end was cut by 3 bases, the J end by 0 bases, with 8 bases between. The CDR3 contains 13 residues. The CDR3 protein is CAWSLRLNTEAFF. DNA for the CDR3: TGTGCCTGGAGCCTTCGACTGAACACTGAAGCTTTCTTT.

This chain connects TRBV30 to TRBJ2-6; D call uncertain. CDR1 is GTSNPN, CDR2 SVGIG, per germline (reference sequence). CDR3 length: 13 residues. The V end lost 0 bases, the J end lost 4 bases, and 4 bases lay between the germline ends. The CDR3 here is CAWSVRGANVLTF. CDR3 DNA: TGTGCCTGGAGTGTACGAGGGGCCAACGTCCTGACTTTC. The full variable domain, completed using reference TRBV30 and TRBJ2-6, is SQTIHQWPATLVQPVGSPLSLECTVEGTSNPNLYWYRQAAGRGLQLLFYSVGIGQISSEVPQNLSASRPQDRQFILSSKKLLLSDSGFYLCAWSVRGANVLTFGAGSRLTVL.

The count of this clone is one. CDR3 bases: TGTGCCAGCAGCTTGGGGGACCCCAGGAACACTGAAGCTTTCTTT. Protein: CASSLGDPRNTEAFF. The J gene is TRBJ1-1, the V gene TRBV5-8; TRBD1 is a possible D gene (5 bases). V was cut by 0 bases and J by 1 base, with 10 bases left in between. Germline V gives CDR1 SGHTS, CDR2 YDEGEE. The CDR3 spans 15 residues. Full variable domain (rest looked up from reference TRBV5-8 and TRBJ1-1): EAGVTQSPTHLIKTRGQQATLRCSPISGHTSVYWYQQALGLGLQFLLWYDEGEERNRGNFPPRFSGRQFPNYSSELNVNALELEDSALYLCASSLGDPRNTEAFFGQGTRLTVV.

V and J are TRBV7-9 and TRBJ1-1, with D hard to call. The CDR3 consists of 13 residues. Per germline, CDR1 SEHNR and CDR2 FQNEAQ (reference sequence). V lost 3 bases and J lost 0, with 5 bases in between. The CDR3: CASSFGMNTEAFF. DNA of the CDR3: TGTGCCAGCAGCTTCGGGATGAACACTGAAGCTTTCTTT.

This sequence joins TRBV6-1 and TRBJ1-1; D not certain. Germline loops: CDR1 MNHNS, CDR2 SASEGT. Trimming pared 4 bases from V and 6 bases from J, leaving 18 bases between. This CDR3 is 15 amino acids long. The CDR3 region is CASSVLFGGEAEAFF. The DNA of the CDR3 is TGTGCCAGCAGTGTCTTATTCGGCGGGGAGGCTGAAGCTTTCTTT.

By share of the sample, this clone is medium-sized. V and J are TRBV30 and TRBJ1-1; no definite D call. Germline V gene sequence: CDR1 GTSNPN, CDR2 SVGIG (reference sequence). The CDR3 runs to 13 residues. Trimming left V 4 bases short and J 11 bases short, with 20 bases between. The CDR3 protein is CAWNNIGGTGAFF. The CDR3 DNA follows: TGTGCCTGGAACAATATCGGCGGAACTGGCGCTTTCTTT. The full variable domain, in which reference TRBV30 and TRBJ1-1 provide the parts outside the CDR3, is SQTIHQWPATLVQPVGSPLSLECTVEGTSNPNLYWYRQAAGRGLQLLFYSVGIGQISSEVPQNLSASRPQDRQFILSSKKLLLSDSGFYLCAWNNIGGTGAFFGQGTRLTVV.

The chain combines TRBV6-1 with TRBJ2-3; tentative D call: TRBD1 (5 bases). The CDR3 has 12 amino acids. V dropped 7 bases and J dropped 5 bases, with 10 bases sitting between them. The V gene's germline CDR1 is MNHNS and CDR2 SASEGT. CDR3 sequence: CASTRAGDTQYF. Written as DNA, the CDR3 is TGTGCCAGCACCAGGGCTGGAGATACGCAGTATTTT.

The chain recombines TRBV5-1 with TRBJ1-5; D remains ambiguous. Germline CDR1 reads SGHRS; CDR2 reads YFSETQ. The CDR3 covers 14 residues. V lost 1 base to trimming and J lost 5 bases, with 10 bases between them. This CDR3 is CASSLWGGDQPQHF. The CDR3 nucleotides are TGCGCCAGCAGCTTGTGGGGTGGGGATCAGCCCCAGCATTTT.

J is TRBJ2-5 and V is TRBV9, with TRBD2 identical over 7 bases. After removal of 0 bases from V and 5 bases from J, the junction contained 7 bases not matched to a gene. The CDR3 totals 15 residues. Germline V gene data show CDR1 as SGDLS and CDR2 as YYNGEE. CDR3 protein: CASSVVGAGAETQYF. CDR3 coding DNA: TGTGCCAGCAGCGTAGTTGGGGCGGGAGCTGAGACCCAGTACTTC.

This clone was seen once. V usage is TRBV29-1 and J usage is TRBJ1-1, with TRBD1 matching over 9 bases. V lost 5 bases and J lost 5; bases outside the gene matches: 6. This CDR3 spans 13 amino acids. The germline V gene encodes CDR1 SQVTM and CDR2 ANQGSEA. The DNA of the CDR3 is TGCAGCGTTTACAGGGGGCTGGGTACTGAAGCTTTCTTT. Its protein is CSVYRGLGTEAFF. Drawing the rest from reference TRBV29-1 and TRBJ1-1, the complete variable domain is SAVISQKPSRDICQRGTSLTIQCQVDSQVTMMFWYRQQPGQSLTLIATANQGSEATYESGFVIDKFPISRPNLTFSTLTVSNMSPEDSSIYLCSVYRGLGTEAFFGQGTRLTVV.

The rearrangement links TRBV11-2 to TRBJ1-2, with D maybe TRBD1 (5 bases). This CDR3 has 13 amino acids. Trimming removed 5 bases from V and 1 base from J, with 8 bases in between. From germline, CDR1 is SGHAT and CDR2 FQNNGV. The CDR3 reads CASSPQGNYGYTF. CDR3 nucleotides: TGTGCCAGCAGCCCCCAGGGTAACTATGGCTACACCTTC.

The rearrangement joins TRBV7-9 to TRBJ1-6; no clear D gene. Germline V gene data show CDR1 as SEHNR and CDR2 as FQNEAQ (reference sequence). The CDR3 covers 13 residues. Between the trimmed V and J ends, which lost 4 bases and 9 bases, there was a span of 10 bases. As DNA, the CDR3 is TGTGCCAGCAGCTCGGTCGGGCGTTCACCCCTCCACTTT. This gives the protein CASSSVGRSPLHF.

Relative to its sample, this clone is medium-sized. V usage is TRBV6-5 and J usage is TRBJ1-2; a possible D gene is TRBD1 (5 bases). CDR1 is MNHEY, CDR2 SVGAGI, per germline. This CDR3 region has 13 residues. The V and J ends lost 2 bases and 1 base respectively, with 5 bases between them. The CDR3 protein is CASSYQGNYGYTF. CDR3 coding DNA: TGTGCCAGCAGTTACCAGGGTAACTATGGCTACACCTTC.